This T cell receptor (beta chain) comes out of a study of shared clonotypes between healthy human individuals. Overall study results and limits: Generally, naive subsets came out with larger estimated richness than memory subsets.

Clones were read by immunoSEQ multiplex PCR, and TCRdb kept only the in-frame ones, dropping some. This table holds hundreds of thousands of clones, approximately 96% found once. Germline V gene sequence: CDR1 SGHTA, CDR2 FQGTGA. Trimming shortened V by 6 bases and J by 3 bases, and 18 bases separated the two germline ends. The CDR3 is 15 amino acids. Details on this clone: As yet, its antigen is unknown.

As defined, naive CD8 cells were CD45RO-negative and positively selected for CCR7, with terminally differentiated effector memory CD45RA+ cells excluded. The clonotype comes from a woman between 25 and 40 years old in good health. The chain has TRBV7-3 and TRBJ2-7; D might be TRBD2 (6 bases). The sample consisted of naive CD8+ T cells sorted from blood. CDR3 residues: CASSFASGSLYEQYF. The CDR3 DNA follows: TGTGCCAGCAGTTTTGCAAGCGGGTCTCTCTACGAGCAGTACTTC.